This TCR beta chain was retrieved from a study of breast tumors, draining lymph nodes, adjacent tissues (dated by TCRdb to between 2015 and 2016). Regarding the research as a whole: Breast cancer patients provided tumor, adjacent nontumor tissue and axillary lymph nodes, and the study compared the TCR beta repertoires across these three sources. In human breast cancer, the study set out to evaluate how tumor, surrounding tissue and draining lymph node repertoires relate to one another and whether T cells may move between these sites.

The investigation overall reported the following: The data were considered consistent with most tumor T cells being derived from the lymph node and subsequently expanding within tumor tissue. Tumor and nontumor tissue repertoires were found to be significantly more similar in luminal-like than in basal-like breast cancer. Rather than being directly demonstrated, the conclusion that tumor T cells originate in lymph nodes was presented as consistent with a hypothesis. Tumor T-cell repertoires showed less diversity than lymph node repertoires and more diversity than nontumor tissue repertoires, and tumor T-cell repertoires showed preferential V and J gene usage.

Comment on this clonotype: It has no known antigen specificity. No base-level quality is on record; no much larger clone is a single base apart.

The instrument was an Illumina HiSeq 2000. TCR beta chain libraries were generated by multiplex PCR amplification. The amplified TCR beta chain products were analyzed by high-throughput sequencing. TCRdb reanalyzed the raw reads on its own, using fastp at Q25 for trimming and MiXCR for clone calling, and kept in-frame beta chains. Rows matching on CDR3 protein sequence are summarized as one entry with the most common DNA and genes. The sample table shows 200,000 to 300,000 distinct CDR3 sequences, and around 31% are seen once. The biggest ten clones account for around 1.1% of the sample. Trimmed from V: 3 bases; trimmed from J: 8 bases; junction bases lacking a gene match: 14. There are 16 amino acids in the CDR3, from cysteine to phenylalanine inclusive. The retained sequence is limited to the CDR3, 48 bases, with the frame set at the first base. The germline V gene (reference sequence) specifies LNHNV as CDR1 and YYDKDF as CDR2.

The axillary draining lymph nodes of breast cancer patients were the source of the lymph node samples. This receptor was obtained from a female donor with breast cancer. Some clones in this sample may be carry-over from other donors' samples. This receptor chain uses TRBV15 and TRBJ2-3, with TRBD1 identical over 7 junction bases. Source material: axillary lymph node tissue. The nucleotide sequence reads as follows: TGTGCCACCAGCAGTGAGTCGACAGGGATGCTTGGTACGCAGTATTTT. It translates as CATSSESTGMLGTQYF.